The 21 T cell receptor beta chains below were found in one sample sequenced in a study of a mutant IDH1 vaccine in newly diagnosed glioma (dated by TCRdb to about 2021). The antigens for these receptors are not known. The sample's time point label, in plain terms: week 47, end of study. A 20-mer mutant IDH1 peptide at 300 micrograms in Montanide made up each vaccine dose, which was injected subcutaneously together with topical imiquimod. The library was made by the immunoSEQ multiplex PCR assay. TCRdb holds this immuneACCESS table with in-frame rearrangements only. Some clones are missing; in checked studies, unresolved V genes explain under half, and the rest has no known cause. The sample records some 50,000 clones, less than 85% of which are singletons. The ten most abundant clones make up 4.3% of the sample. Sequencing was performed on PBMCs, taken from a glioma patient whose treatment included an IDH1 peptide vaccine. Every receptor here comes from a woman in her 30s with glioma. Some clones in this sample may be carry-over from other donors' samples.

The chain combines TRBV5-6 with TRBJ1-5, with D uncertain. Per the germline V gene, CDR1 is SGHDT and CDR2 is YYEEEE. The V end was cut by 2 bases, the J end by 4 bases, with 13 bases between. The CDR3 is 15 residues long. CDR3 sequence (DNA): TGTGCCAGCAGCTTAGGCAGTTTAGTGAATCAGCCCCAGCATTTT. This sequence encodes CASSLGSLVNQPQHF. The full variable domain, rest sourced from reference TRBV5-6 and TRBJ1-5, is DAGVTQSPTHLIKTRGQQVTLRCSPKSGHDTVSWYQQALGQGPQFIFQYYEEEERQRGNFPDRFSGHQFPNYSSELNVNALLLGDSALYLCASSLGSLVNQPQHFGDGTRLSIL.

The chain is built from TRBV7-9 and TRBJ2-5; tentative D call: TRBD2 (6 bases). Germline CDR1 SEHNR, CDR2 FQNEAQ (reference sequence). This CDR3 contains 19 residues. V shed 2 bases and J shed 1 base, with 23 bases lying between them. The CDR3 DNA sequence: TGTGCCAGCAGCTTACTTCGGTGGTCGGGGGATTTGGCCCAAGAGACCCAGTACTTC. The encoded protein is CASSLLRWSGDLAQETQYF.

The count of this clone is one. The chain combines TRBV18 with TRBJ2-2; 7 bases line up with TRBD2. V was clipped by 4 bases and J by 1 base; unmatched bases: 3. CDR3 length equals 15 residues. The germline V gene encodes CDR1 KGHSH and CDR2 LQKENI. The CDR3 DNA reads as TGTGCCAGCTCACGGAGGGAGGGGAACACCGGGGAGCTGTTTTTT. This codes for CASSRREGNTGELFF.

This sequence joins TRBV5-4 and TRBJ2-1; D gene uncertain. V lost 1 base, J lost 0 bases, and 8 bases lay in between. Germline V gene sequence: CDR1 SGHNT, CDR2 YYREEE (reference sequence). CDR3 length equals 15 residues. DNA of the CDR3: TGTGCCAGCAGCTTGTCCGCACCCTCCTACAATGAGCAGTTCTTC. As protein: CASSLSAPSYNEQFF.

The V and J genes are TRBV13 and TRBJ2-3; D is ambiguous. V shed 0 bases and J shed 6 bases, with 7 bases lying between them. Germline CDR1 PRHDT, CDR2 FYEKMQ (reference sequence). This CDR3 region has 13 residues. The CDR3 nucleotides read TGTGCCAGCAGCTTAGGCCTCGGGGATACGCAGTATTTT. Its translation is CASSLGLGDTQYF.

The chain is built from TRBV7-2 and TRBJ2-7, with TRBD2 matching over 9 bases. The ends lost 5 bases at V and 2 bases at J; junction bases unmatched: 4. There are 14 residues in the CDR3. The germline CDR1 and CDR2 sequences are SGHTA and FQGNSA. This chain's CDR3 is CASSTGLAAYEQYF. DNA for the CDR3: TGTGCCAGCAGCACGGGACTAGCTGCCTACGAGCAGTACTTC.

Only one count was recorded for this clone. J is TRBJ2-7 and V is TRBV4-1; 8 bases are shared with TRBD1. Trimming removed 5 bases from V and 5 bases from J; junction bases left unmatched: 8. Germline V gene sequence: CDR1 MGHRA, CDR2 YSYEKL. The CDR3 totals 14 residues. CDR3 in amino acids: CASSDRQGSHEQYF. CDR3 nucleotides: TGCGCCAGCAGCGACAGACAGGGGAGCCACGAGCAGTACTTC.

The rearrangement uses TRBV25-1 and TRBJ2-1; 8 bases fit TRBD2. V shed 5 bases and J 6 bases; nucleotides not matched to a gene: 6. Germline CDR1 reads MGHDK; CDR2 reads SYGVNS. CDR3 length equals 14 residues. This CDR3 reads CASSPGRAANEQFF. The CDR3 DNA sequence: TGTGCCAGCAGTCCCGGGAGGGCGGCCAATGAGCAGTTCTTC.

The table lists this clone with a count of one. This chain links TRBV6-5 with TRBJ1-1, with 8 bases lining up with TRBD1. This CDR3 has 16 residues. Per germline, CDR1 MNHEY and CDR2 SVGAGI. The V gene end was trimmed by 0 bases and the J gene end by 0 bases; junction bases not matched to a gene: 3. The CDR3 DNA is TGTGCCAGCAGTTACTCTCGACAGGGGATGAACACTGAAGCTTTCTTT. It encodes CASSYSRQGMNTEAFF.

This clone was detected only a few times. The CDR3 sequence is CASTTADTEAFF. The CDR3, as DNA: TGTGCCAGTACCACTGCGGACACTGAAGCTTTCTTT. The V call is TRBV7-9, the J call TRBJ1-1; D is unclear. Trimming removed 9 bases from V and 3 bases from J, with 11 bases in between. The CDR3 sequence is 12 residues long. Germline values: CDR1 SEHNR, CDR2 FQNEAQ (reference sequence).

This rearrangement joins TRBV19 to TRBJ1-5, with D possibly matching TRBD1 (5 bases). Trimming cost V 5 bases and J 5 bases, with 16 bases left between them. The CDR3 totals 15 residues. Per the germline V gene, CDR1 is LNHDA and CDR2 is SQIVND (reference sequence). CDR3 region: CASSSRDRGDQPQHF. In DNA, the CDR3 is TGTGCCAGTAGTTCCCGGGACCGAGGGGATCAGCCCCAGCATTTT.

The chain carries TRBV4-2 and TRBJ2-1; TRBD2 matches at 7 bases. The CDR3 spans 15 residues. J gave up 5 bases and V 5 bases, and 9 bases lay outside the gene matches. Looked up from germline, CDR1 is LGHNA and CDR2 is YNFKEQ. CDR3 protein: CASSNPASGHNEQFF. DNA for the CDR3: TGTGCCAGCAGCAATCCGGCTAGCGGACACAATGAGCAGTTCTTC.

The genes are TRBV15 and TRBJ2-1; D may be TRBD2 (5 bases). Germline CDR1 is LNHNV and CDR2 is YYDKDF (reference sequence). V was trimmed by 0 bases and J by 5 bases, leaving 11 bases between them. The CDR3 length is 15 residues. CDR3 coding DNA: TGTGCCACCAGCAGAGATCAGCGGAAGGACAATGAGCAGTTCTTC. Amino acid sequence: CATSRDQRKDNEQFF.

The sample holds one count of this clone. The V and J genes are TRBV9 and TRBJ1-2, with 10 bases that match TRBD1. Losses at the gene ends were 0 bases for V and 4 bases for J; bases not matched to a gene: 6. This CDR3 spans 16 amino acids. Germline-derived CDR1 and CDR2 are SGDLS and YYNGEE. The CDR3 DNA reads TGTGCCAGCAGCGTAGGACAGGGGGCGGCCCCCTATGGCTACACCTTC. Amino acid sequence: CASSVGQGAAPYGYTF.

With regard to this clone: Compared with germline, one end of the junction differs, possibly owing to a read error. The V gene is TRBV7-7, the J gene TRBJ2-1; possibly TRBD1 for D (5 bases). The CDR3 is 13 residues long. The germline CDR1 and CDR2 sequences are SSHAT and FNYEAQ (reference sequence). The CDR3 loop reads CASSRTQDNEQFF. The CDR3 DNA sequence: TGTGCTAGCAGCCGCACACAGGACAATGAGCAGTTCTTC.

In its sample, this clone was seen a few times. The chain joins TRBV10-3 to TRBJ2-2; D not resolved. The CDR3 is made up of 11 amino acids. The V end lost 6 bases, the J end lost 7 bases, and 6 bases lay between the germline ends. Looked up from germline, CDR1 is ENHRY and CDR2 is SYGVKD. The CDR3 loop is CAIRISGELFF. In nucleotides, the CDR3 is TGTGCCATCAGAATTAGCGGGGAGCTGTTTTTT.

The V and J genes are TRBV9 and TRBJ2-7; no clear D. This CDR3 contains 14 residues. Germline-derived CDR1 and CDR2 are SGDLS and YYNGEE. The V end lost 4 bases, the J end lost 3 bases, and 14 bases lay between the germline ends. DNA for the CDR3: TGTGCCAGCAGCCCTCAACTTACGGTCTACGAGCAGTACTTC. Translated: CASSPQLTVYEQYF.

The chain couples TRBV19 to TRBJ2-3; 7 nucleotides agree with TRBD2. The junction had 0 bases not matched to a gene; V was cut back by 1 base and J by 5 bases. In germline, CDR1 is LNHDA, CDR2 SQIVND (reference sequence). This CDR3 is built from 13 residues. The DNA for the CDR3 is TGTGCCAGTAGTATAGGGGGGGGAGATACGCAGTATTTT. It encodes CASSIGGGDTQYF. Full variable domain (remainder filled in from reference TRBV19 and TRBJ2-3): DGGITQSPKYLFRKEGQNVTLSCEQNLNHDAMYWYRQDPGQGLRLIYYSQIVNDFQKGDIAEGYSVSREKKESFPLTVTSAQKNPTAFYLCASSIGGGDTQYFGPGTRLTVL.

The chain recombines TRBV5-8 with TRBJ1-5, with 8 nucleotides matching TRBD1. Losses at the gene ends were 4 bases for V and 5 bases for J; bases not matched to a gene: 5. This CDR3 has 14 amino acids. The germline CDR1 and CDR2 sequences are SGHTS and YDEGEE. In DNA form, the CDR3 reads TGTGCCAGCAGCCGGGACAGGATACATCAGCCCCAGCATTTT. Translation gives CASSRDRIHQPQHF.

The J gene is TRBJ1-2, the V gene TRBV5-4, with TRBD1 matching over 7 bases. Germline V gene lookup returns CDR1 SGHNT and CDR2 YYREEE (reference sequence). The ends lost 0 bases at V and 5 bases at J; junction bases unmatched: 7. This CDR3 region has 15 residues. The CDR3 loop is CASSLGRDRLYGYTF. CDR3 nucleotide sequence: TGTGCCAGCAGCTTGGGGCGGGACAGATTGTATGGCTACACCTTC. The full variable domain, its missing parts supplied by reference TRBV5-4 and TRBJ1-2, is ETGVTQSPTHLIKTRGQQVTLRCSSQSGHNTVSWYQQALGQGPQFIFQYYREEENGRGNFPPRFSGLQFPNYSSELNVNALELDDSALYLCASSLGRDRLYGYTFGSGTRLTVV.

The chain has TRBV2 and TRBJ2-1; D ambiguous. The germline V and J ends were trimmed by 4 bases and 5 bases, with 9 bases remaining between them. CDR3 length: 13 residues. CDR1 and CDR2 from the germline V gene are SNHLY and FYNNEI. CDR3 residues: CASSVQGDNEQFF. CDR3 in DNA: TGTGCCAGCAGTGTCCAAGGAGACAATGAGCAGTTCTTC.